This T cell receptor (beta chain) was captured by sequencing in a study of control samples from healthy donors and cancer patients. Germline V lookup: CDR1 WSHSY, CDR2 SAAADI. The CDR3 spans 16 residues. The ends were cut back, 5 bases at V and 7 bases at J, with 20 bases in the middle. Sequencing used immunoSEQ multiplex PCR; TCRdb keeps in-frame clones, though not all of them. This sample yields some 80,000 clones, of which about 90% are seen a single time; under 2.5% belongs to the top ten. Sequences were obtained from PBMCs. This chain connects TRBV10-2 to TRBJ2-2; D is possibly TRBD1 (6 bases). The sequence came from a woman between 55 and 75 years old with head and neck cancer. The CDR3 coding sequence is TGCGCCAGCAGTAGACAGGCCGCTCCCTCGGGCGGGGAGCTGTTTTTT. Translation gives CASSRQAAPSGGELFF.